This T cell receptor beta chain was profiled in a study of STAT5B mutations in CD4+ large granular lymphocyte leukemia. The CDR3 contains 14 residues. CDR1 is LNHNV, CDR2 YYDKDF, per germline (reference sequence). Trimming stripped 0 bases from V and 11 bases from J, with 16 bases between. The repertoire was sequenced with immunoSEQ multiplex PCR; TCRdb's copy has only in-frame clones and lacks some. The repertoire holds around 31,000 clones, about two thirds seen once, with about 0.95% in the top ten. Findings of the study overall: The CD4+ versus CD8+ T-LGLL clonality difference may reflect limited sample size. No patients shared main leukemic clonotypes, though 25% to 30% appeared at low frequency elsewhere. 8/27 top patient clones versus 2/35 control clones were TRBV06-family. CD4-sorted patient repertoires seemed more clonal than healthy CD4+ repertoires.

A remark on this clone: No antigen is known for it.

The origin of this receptor is a human donor in good health. V and J are TRBV15 and TRBJ1-1; D call uncertain. The sample taken for sequencing was CD4+ T cells from blood buffy coats. The CDR3 is CATSRDLGITVAFF. CDR3 DNA sequence: TGTGCCACCAGCAGAGATCTCGGTATCACGGTCGCTTTCTTT.